One and the same sample provided the 30 T cell receptor beta chains below, sequenced in a study of OX40 agonist ivuxolimab in advanced cancers. The assay was immunoSEQ multiplex PCR, and TCRdb's table has in-frame clones only and misses some. The repertoire holds about 48,000 clones, over 80% seen once, with 1% to 1.5% in the top ten. Sequencing was performed on CD4+ or CD8+ T cells sorted from blood, taken in a trial of the OX40 agonist ivuxolimab. All receptors derive from an adult with an advanced solid tumor such as melanoma, head and neck, liver or kidney cancer.

The CDR3 DNA follows: TGTGCCAGCAGTACCCAGGGTATGGTCGAGACCCAGTACTTC. Encoded protein: CASSTQGMVETQYF. The V gene is TRBV6-6, the J gene TRBJ2-5; TRBD1 is a possible D gene (5 bases). Germline CDR1 and CDR2: MNHNY and SVGAGI (reference sequence). The CDR3 is 14 residues long. Trimming shortened V by 5 bases and J by 5 bases, and 15 bases separated the two germline ends.

This clone appeared a single time. The chain uses TRBV6-1 and TRBJ2-3; perhaps TRBD1 as D (5 bases). With 0 bases removed from V and 1 base from J, the gap between germline ends came to 11 bases. Germline V gives CDR1 MNHNS, CDR2 SASEGT. The CDR3 loop spans 16 amino acids. The CDR3 DNA sequence: TGTGCCAGCAGTGAAGCGCGTCGACAGCGCACAGATACGCAGTATTTT. Translated: CASSEARRQRTDTQYF.

The rearrangement uses TRBV4-1 and TRBJ2-1, with D maybe TRBD2 (6 bases). The CDR3 is 16 amino acids. Trimming took off 2 bases at V and 3 bases at J, with 14 bases between the two ends. Germline V gene lookup returns CDR1 MGHRA and CDR2 YSYEKL. The CDR3 reads CASSQMAGYGYNEQFF. The CDR3 DNA reads as TGCGCCAGCAGCCAAATGGCGGGGTACGGCTACAATGAGCAGTTCTTC.

This sequence joins TRBV29-1 and TRBJ1-1; D may be TRBD1 (5 bases). The length of the CDR3 is 13 residues. Germline V gene lookup returns CDR1 SQVTM and CDR2 ANQGSEA. Trimming took 2 bases from V and 0 from J, leaving 7 bases between them. The CDR3 region is CSVERGMNTEAFF. The DNA for the CDR3 is TGCAGCGTTGAAAGGGGCATGAACACTGAAGCTTTCTTT.

The J gene is TRBJ1-1, the V gene TRBV29-1, with D perhaps matching TRBD1 (5 bases). The CDR3 runs to 16 residues. V was trimmed by 4 bases and J by 0 bases, leaving 18 bases between them. Germline CDR1 SQVTM, CDR2 ANQGSEA. CDR3 loop: CSVGFMGGFMNTEAFF. For the CDR3, the DNA is TGCAGCGTTGGGTTCATGGGGGGTTTCATGAACACTGAAGCTTTCTTT.

This chain joins TRBV5-4 and TRBJ1-3; no firm D call. This CDR3 contains 15 residues. CDR1 is SGHNT and CDR2 is YYREEE in the germline V gene (reference sequence). V dropped 1 base and J dropped 0 bases, with 8 bases sitting between them. Here the CDR3 DNA reads TGTGCCAGCAGCTTGTGGCCATCCTCTGGAAACACCATATATTTT. This gives the protein CASSLWPSSGNTIYF.

The chain carries TRBV7-9 and TRBJ1-3; D not certain. Deletions cut 4 bases from V and 0 bases from J, with 13 bases between. In germline, CDR1 is SEHNR, CDR2 FQNEAQ (reference sequence). The CDR3 covers 16 residues. CDR3 in amino acids: CASSSYRGSSGNTIYF. The DNA for the CDR3 is TGTGCCAGCAGCTCGTACCGGGGTAGCTCTGGAAACACCATATATTTT.

This sequence joins TRBV4-3 and TRBJ1-2; 9 bases align to TRBD1. The CDR3 extends over 15 amino acids. Germline V gene sequence: CDR1 LGHNA, CDR2 YSLEER. V gave up 0 bases and J gave up 3 bases; unmatched junction bases: 2. The DNA of the CDR3 is TGCGCCAGCAGCCAAGAATGGGACAGGGACTATGGCTACACCTTC. This codes for CASSQEWDRDYGYTF.

V is TRBV30 and J is TRBJ2-3; 10 nucleotides agree with TRBD2. The germline gives CDR1 GTSNPN, CDR2 SVGIG (reference sequence). Germline trimming cut 0 bases from V and 2 bases from J; bases unmatched to any gene: 5. This CDR3 has 16 amino acids. The CDR3 sequence is CAWSVGLADPTDTQYF. CDR3 nucleotide sequence: TGTGCCTGGAGTGTTGGACTAGCGGATCCCACAGATACGCAGTATTTT. The full variable domain, completed using reference TRBV30 and TRBJ2-3, is SQTIHQWPATLVQPVGSPLSLECTVEGTSNPNLYWYRQAAGRGLQLLFYSVGIGQISSEVPQNLSASRPQDRQFILSSKKLLLSDSGFYLCAWSVGLADPTDTQYFGPGTRLTVL.

The table lists this clone with a few counts. CDR3 DNA: TGTGCCAGTAGGGAGCAGAACTATGGCTACACCTTC. Its protein product is CASREQNYGYTF. V and J are TRBV19 and TRBJ1-2, with unresolved D. This CDR3 is built from 12 residues. V was shortened by 6 bases and J by 2 bases, with 7 bases between the two germline ends. The germline CDR1 and CDR2 sequences are LNHDA and SQIVND (reference sequence).

The rearrangement uses TRBV11-2 and TRBJ1-1, with 9 bases that match TRBD1. CDR3 length equals 14 residues. Per germline, CDR1 SGHAT and CDR2 FQNNGV. Germline trimming cut 5 bases from V and 8 bases from J; bases unmatched to any gene: 9. DNA of the CDR3: TGTGCCAGCAGCCAACAAATGACAGGGGGAGAAGCTTTCTTT. Translated: CASSQQMTGGEAFF.

This clone was recorded a few times. The genes are TRBV10-3 and TRBJ1-5, with 7 bases aligning to TRBD1. CDR1 and CDR2 from the germline V gene are ENHRY and SYGVKD. Trimming cost V 5 bases and J 7 bases; bases outside gene matches: 5. The CDR3 loop spans 13 amino acids. CDR3 sequence: CAISRQGDQPQHF. CDR3 nucleotide sequence: TGTGCCATCAGTCGACAGGGTGACCAGCCCCAGCATTTT.

The V gene is TRBV4-3, the J gene TRBJ1-6, with D perhaps matching TRBD1 (5 bases). Trimming removed 0 bases at V and 12 bases at J, with 15 bases between. Germline V CDR1 and CDR2: LGHNA, YSLEER. This CDR3 spans 15 amino acids. CDR3 residues: CASSQDGQGNRPLHF. The CDR3 nucleotides are TGCGCCAGCAGCCAAGATGGGCAGGGAAATCGACCCCTCCACTTT.

This chain connects TRBV19 to TRBJ1-2, with D unresolved. The CDR3 runs to 13 residues. Trimming cost V 6 bases and J 0 bases, with 8 bases left between them. CDR1 and CDR2 (germline): LNHDA, SQIVND (reference sequence). DNA for the CDR3: TGTGCCAGTAGGAGGTTAGCTAACTATGGCTACACCTTC. Translated, it gives CASRRLANYGYTF.

This clone has just one count. The J gene is TRBJ2-3, the V gene TRBV19; TRBD1 is a possible D gene (5 bases). The V gene's germline CDR1 is LNHDA and CDR2 SQIVND (reference sequence). There are 13 residues in the CDR3. Between the trimmed V and J ends, which lost 6 bases and 5 bases, there was a span of 12 bases. CDR3 protein: CASRDSPEDTQYF. CDR3 in DNA: TGTGCCAGTAGAGACAGCCCCGAAGATACGCAGTATTTT.

V gene TRBV7-9 combines with J gene TRBJ2-1; no clear D gene. V lost 1 base and J 0 bases, leaving 4 bases between the germline ends. This CDR3 contains 14 residues. The V gene's germline CDR1 is SEHNR and CDR2 FQNEAQ (reference sequence). This CDR3 is CASSLVLSYNEQFF. CDR3 nucleotides: TGTGCCAGCAGCTTAGTCCTCTCCTACAATGAGCAGTTCTTC.

There are a few counts of this clone. V is TRBV5-5 and J is TRBJ1-2; the D gene is possibly TRBD1 (5 bases). The CDR3 totals 15 residues. Per the germline V gene, CDR1 is SGHKS and CDR2 is YYEKEE (reference sequence). The ends were cut back, 4 bases at V and 2 bases at J, with 15 bases in the middle. The CDR3 loop reads CASSDDSGLNYGYTF. CDR3 DNA sequence: TGTGCCAGCAGCGACGACAGCGGGCTAAACTATGGCTACACCTTC.

This clone came up a few times. This rearrangement joins TRBV11-2 to TRBJ1-2, with TRBD1 as a possible D gene (5 bases). Trimming took 3 bases from V and 4 from J, leaving 6 bases between them. The germline CDR1 and CDR2 sequences are SGHAT and FQNNGV. The CDR3 runs to 12 residues. CDR3 sequence reads: CASSFGGYGYTF. In nucleotides, the CDR3 is TGTGCCAGCAGCTTCGGGGGCTATGGCTACACCTTC.

CDR3 sequence reads: CASSESAGDSPLHF. CDR3 coding DNA: TGCGCCAGCAGTGAGTCGGCAGGCGATTCACCCCTCCACTTT. The chain has TRBV10-2 and TRBJ1-6; D is unclear. Trimming took off 0 bases at V and 8 bases at J, with 8 bases between the two ends. Germline V gene lookup returns CDR1 WSHSY and CDR2 SAAADI. The CDR3 spans 14 residues.

CDR3 nucleotide sequence: TGTGCCAGCAGTCAATACAATGAGCAGTTCTTC. Its translation: CASSQYNEQFF. The chain couples TRBV6-6 to TRBJ2-1; D remains unclear. The CDR3 is 11 residues long. V was cut by 5 bases and J by 4 bases, with 3 bases left in between. Germline V lookup: CDR1 MNHNY, CDR2 SVGAGI (reference sequence).

This clone was observed a single time. The genes are TRBV19 and TRBJ1-6; a possible D gene is TRBD1 (6 bases). From germline, CDR1 is LNHDA and CDR2 SQIVND (reference sequence). Trimming stripped 6 bases from V and 8 bases from J, with 23 bases between. This CDR3 comprises 17 residues. The DNA for the CDR3 is TGTGCCAGTAGCCCTAATCCGGGGGGCTTATCGGATTCACCCCTCCACTTT. It is translated as CASSPNPGGLSDSPLHF.

The rearrangement joins TRBV27 to TRBJ1-2; possible D gene TRBD1, 5 bases. CDR1 is MNHEY, CDR2 SMNVEV, per germline (reference sequence). The CDR3 totals 16 residues. V lost 0 bases to trimming and J lost 0 bases, with 11 bases between them. CDR3 DNA: TGTGCCAGCAGTTTATCGGGGGTGGGAGCTAACTATGGCTACACCTTC. It translates to CASSLSGVGANYGYTF.

The chain links TRBV6-1 to TRBJ2-7; D gene ambiguous. Per the germline V gene, CDR1 is MNHNS and CDR2 is SASEGT. Trimming stripped 5 bases from V and 2 bases from J, with 4 bases between. The CDR3 sequence is 11 residues long. CDR3 nucleotide sequence: TGTGCCAGCAGTACGGCCTACGAGCAGTACTTC. It is translated as CASSTAYEQYF.

This sequence joins TRBV7-2 and TRBJ2-3; a possible D gene is TRBD2 (6 bases). Germline V gene data show CDR1 as SGHTA and CDR2 as FQGNSA. This CDR3 region has 15 residues. V lost 5 bases to trimming and J lost 0 bases, with 12 bases between them. The CDR3 loop reads CASSPAGPSTDTQYF. CDR3 nucleotides: TGTGCCAGCAGCCCAGCGGGTCCCAGCACAGATACGCAGTATTTT.

This clone is classed as medium-sized. The chain combines TRBV5-6 with TRBJ2-7; 8 positions match TRBD1. Trimming cost V 3 bases and J 5 bases; bases outside gene matches: 4. Germline lookup yields CDR1 SGHDT and CDR2 YYEEEE. This CDR3 has 13 amino acids. The CDR3 region is CASSWDRYHEQYF. CDR3 sequence (DNA): TGTGCCAGCAGCTGGGACAGGTACCACGAGCAGTACTTC.

The CDR3, as DNA: TGTGCCAGCTCACCACTGCGGGGGGGCCGGGTCACAGATACGCAGTATTTT. It specifies CASSPLRGGRVTDTQYF. The chain employs TRBV18 and TRBJ2-3; 9 nucleotides agree with TRBD2. CDR1 and CDR2 from the germline V gene are KGHSH and LQKENI. The V segment lost 1 base and the J segment 2 bases; nucleotides outside the gene matches: 7. The CDR3 is 17 residues long.

This rearrangement joins TRBV6-5 to TRBJ2-2; D gene ambiguous. V dropped 2 bases and J dropped 1 base, with 8 bases sitting between them. Germline CDR1 is MNHEY and CDR2 is SVGAGI. The CDR3 is 15 residues long. CDR3 in amino acids: CASSYQVGNTGELFF. The DNA for the CDR3 is TGTGCCAGCAGTTACCAGGTTGGGAACACCGGGGAGCTGTTTTTT.

The rearrangement uses TRBV7-8 and TRBJ1-5, with D possibly being TRBD1 (5 bases). The CDR3 has 17 amino acids. Germline V lookup: CDR1 SGHVS, CDR2 FQNEAQ. V shed 2 bases and J shed 1 base, with 15 bases lying between them. This CDR3 is CASSLNFGGLSNQPQHF. CDR3 DNA sequence: TGTGCCAGCAGCTTAAACTTCGGGGGACTCAGCAATCAGCCCCAGCATTTT.

The V and J genes are TRBV5-1 and TRBJ2-5; no reliable D call. The CDR3 has 14 amino acids. Germline V gene data show CDR1 as SGHRS and CDR2 as YFSETQ. The V end was cut by 1 base, the J end by 3 bases, with 10 bases between. The CDR3 loop is CASSLLGQEETQYF. The CDR3 DNA reads as TGCGCCAGCAGCTTGCTAGGCCAGGAAGAGACCCAGTACTTC.

The chain recombines TRBV5-5 with TRBJ2-1; D is perhaps TRBD2 (5 bases). Trimming left V 2 bases short and J 8 bases short, with 11 bases between. Germline values: CDR1 SGHKS, CDR2 YYEKEE (reference sequence). The CDR3 has 13 amino acids. CDR3 region: CASSLRGWDEQFF. The CDR3 coding sequence is TGTGCCAGCAGCTTACGAGGGTGGGATGAGCAGTTCTTC.